This T cell receptor beta chain appears in the sequencing data of a study of Ad26.COV2.S vaccination and SARS-CoV-2 variants (dated by TCRdb to the early 2020s). With regard to the full study: Donors in the vaccine arm were drawn from COV1001, a phase I-IIa trial of Ad26.COV2.S in healthy adults that was multicentre, randomized, double-blind and placebo-controlled. Ad26.COV2.S was given intramuscularly at 5x10^10 or 1x10^11 viral particles, as a single shot or as two shots 56 days apart. TCRbeta repertoire sequencing was used to assess the specificity and breadth of SARS-CoV-2-reactive T cell receptors after Ad26.COV2.S vaccination. The TCR-sequenced set comprised about 32 samples: about 19 Ad26.COV2.S vaccine recipients, 5 placebo recipients and 8 SARS-CoV-2 convalescent individuals. Trial participants were randomized into five groups of five, in which low-dose or high-dose Ad26.COV2.S was given once or twice, or placebo was given on both occasions. Throughout the experiments and outcome assessment, investigators stayed blinded to trial group allocation.

The immunoSEQ Assay was the method used to sequence TCRbeta CDR3 regions. After extraction, genomic DNA underwent amplification by bias-controlled multiplex PCR, followed by high-throughput sequencing. As for how the authors treated the data: To quantify the absolute abundance of every unique TCRbeta CDR3 region, sequences were collapsed and filtered. Usable DNA was measured by amplifying reference genes present in all nucleated cells, and TCRbeta template counts were normalized to that usable DNA to estimate T cell fraction. Repertoire TCRs were annotated as SARS-CoV-2-specific by exact matching of V gene, CDR3 amino acid sequence and J gene to a known reactive TCR set. The reference SARS-CoV-2 TCR set was derived from MIRA and filtered for enrichment in COVID-19-positive ImmuneCODE repertoires, a step that removed public or cross-reactive TCRs. Using the MIRA antigens, annotated TCRs were further analysed by specific ORF or by position within an ORF. Depth was the summed frequency of annotated unique rearrangements, while breadth was defined as annotated unique rearrangements over total unique productive rearrangements. Group comparisons of TCR breadth used two-sided Wilcoxon rank-sum tests. Imported from immuneACCESS, the table was reduced by TCRdb to in-frame sequences with V and J called. These copies leave out some clones; in studies compared against another copy, an unresolved V gene accounts for under half, and the cause of the remainder is not known. V and J calls and clone size follow that table, whereas D and trimming were derived from the DNA. This sample holds hundreds of thousands of clones; over 75% were observed only once. The ten largest clones capture around 3% of the sample.

Study-level results and caveats: According to the authors, total T cell responses may have been underestimated by the TCR breadth and depth analyses. Spike-specific TCR breadth was higher in Ad26.COV2.S recipients than in placebo recipients (P = 0.0014). Vaccine and placebo recipients had similar non-spike TCR breadth, a finding consistent with the vaccine containing only spike. After vaccination, substantial breadth of spike-specific CD8+ and CD4+ T cell responses was reported. The study was not powered to compare responses between vaccine doses or regimens.

The CDR3, cysteine through phenylalanine, is 16 amino acids long. The kept DNA is CDR3 alone, 48 bases in frame from the first base. Per the germline V gene, SGHRS is the CDR1 and YFSETQ is the CDR2. V loses 0 bases at its end and J loses 3 bases; junction bases beyond the gene matches: 1. The treatment or condition label here, explained by the study, means: roughly 18 received Ad26.COV2.S at low or high dose, single or two shots; 5 received placebo; per-sample allocation not given. Repertoires of vaccine and placebo recipients were sequenced from samples taken on day 63 after the first injection. In Cohort 1b, some 25 adults aged 18-55 years were enrolled at a single site in Boston, USA, between 29 July and 7 August 2020. Ad26.COV2.S was a replication-incompetent adenovirus type 26 vector that expressed a prefusion-stabilized SARS-CoV-2 spike protein derived from the original Wuhan strain. As to this clone: There is no known antigen for this receptor. Per-nucleotide qualities are absent, and no much larger clonotype sits a single base away.

The chain employs TRBV5-1 and TRBJ1-5, and 12 junction bases match TRBD1. Sample: peripheral blood, taken in a trial of Ad26.COV2.S vaccine versus placebo. The source is a person aged 18-60 years who received the Ad26.COV2.S COVID-19 vaccine or a placebo. The CDR3 corresponds to CASSLAGQGANQPQHF. Read as DNA, the sequence is TGCGCCAGCAGCTTGGCGGGACAGGGGGCCAATCAGCCCCAGCATTTT.